The 21 T cell receptor beta chains reported below all come from one sample, sequenced in a study of T cell responses to AZD1222 COVID-19 vaccine (dated by TCRdb to 2020 to 2023). Library preparation employed the immunoSEQ multiplex PCR assay. The clones in this table, taken by TCRdb from immuneACCESS, are in-frame only. Not every clone is retained; where verified, under half of the shortfall comes from an unresolved V gene, and the cause of the rest is unknown. This sample comprises more than 110,000 clones, more than 85% of them detected only once. About 3.7% of the sample is in the top ten clones. This sample's time point label indicates: baseline before first vaccination. The sample in question was peripheral blood, obtained on day 0 of AZD1222 vaccination. The receptors were sampled from an adult in good health.

This clone was recorded a few times. The chain carries TRBV7-8 and TRBJ2-3, with D uncertain. The CDR3 length is 14 residues. Trimming removed 5 bases at V and 1 base at J, with 10 bases between. The V gene's germline CDR1 is SGHVS and CDR2 FQNEAQ. CDR3 DNA: TGTGCCAGCAGCCAAGCACCGGGCACAGATACGCAGTATTTT. It is translated as CASSQAPGTDTQYF.

The rearrangement uses TRBV15 and TRBJ2-7; TRBD1 matches at 7 bases. Germline-derived CDR1 and CDR2 are LNHNV and YYDKDF (reference sequence). CDR3 length equals 15 residues. Unmatched junction bases numbered 6, after V lost 0 bases and J lost 4 bases. The chain's CDR3 is CATSRDQGQTYEQYF. The CDR3 nucleotides read TGTGCCACCAGCAGAGATCAGGGACAGACATACGAGCAGTACTTC.

CDR3 in amino acids: CSVEGGTSYNEQFF. As DNA, the CDR3 is TGCAGCGTTGAAGGTGGGACAAGCTACAATGAGCAGTTCTTC. The chain uses TRBV29-1 and TRBJ2-1; D perhaps matches TRBD1 (6 bases). Trimming stripped 1 base from V and 3 bases from J, with 10 bases between. Germline CDR1 and CDR2: SQVTM and ANQGSEA. The CDR3 loop spans 14 amino acids.

The CDR3 DNA is TGTGCCAGCAGTTACTCGCGGTACAGGAGCACAGATACGCAGTATTTT. Its translation is CASSYSRYRSTDTQYF. V gene TRBV6-5 combines with J gene TRBJ2-3; possible D gene TRBD1, 5 bases. Germline values: CDR1 MNHEY, CDR2 SVGAGI. Between the trimmed V and J ends, which lost 0 bases and 0 bases, there was a span of 10 bases. This CDR3 has 16 amino acids.

V gene TRBV3-1 (or the pseudogene TRBV3-2) combines with J gene TRBJ1-1, with 8 nucleotides matching TRBD1. Germline V gives CDR1 LGHDT, CDR2 YNNKEL (reference sequence). This CDR3 is 14 amino acids long. Germline trimming cut 4 bases from V and 4 bases from J; bases unmatched to any gene: 5. The CDR3 loop reads CASSPGQGGTEAFF. The CDR3 DNA sequence: TGTGCCAGCAGCCCCGGACAGGGAGGCACTGAAGCTTTCTTT.

This clone was seen a few times. The chain joins TRBV20-1 to TRBJ2-3; perhaps TRBD1 as D (5 bases). Trimming shortened V by 4 bases and J by 6 bases, and 8 bases separated the two germline ends. The CDR3 sequence is 11 residues long. Germline lookup yields CDR1 DFQATT and CDR2 SNEGSKA (reference sequence). The CDR3 loop reads CSATGSDTQYF. The CDR3 DNA sequence: TGCAGTGCTACAGGGTCGGATACGCAGTATTTT.

The chain couples TRBV6-5 to TRBJ2-2; D unclear. The germline V gene encodes CDR1 MNHEY and CDR2 SVGAGI. The V and J ends lost 2 bases and 5 bases respectively, with 6 bases between them. CDR3 size: 13 residues. Written as DNA, the CDR3 is TGTGCCAGCAGTTACAAGGAGACCGGGGAGCTGTTTTTT. Its translation is CASSYKETGELFF.

The chain joins TRBV5-1 to TRBJ2-3; 13 nucleotides match TRBD2. V was pared by 4 bases and J by 0 bases, with 8 bases of the junction left unmatched. The CDR3 is made up of 18 amino acids. Germline V lookup: CDR1 SGHRS, CDR2 YFSETQ. This chain's CDR3 is CASSTPLAGGSSTDTQYF. In DNA form, the CDR3 reads TGCGCCAGCAGCACCCCACTAGCGGGAGGGTCCAGCACAGATACGCAGTATTTT.

CDR3 amino acids: CASSHWGQGSNQPQHF. The CDR3 nucleotides are TGTGCCAGCAGCCACTGGGGACAGGGCAGCAATCAGCCCCAGCATTTT. The V call is TRBV6-2 or TRBV6-3, the J call TRBJ1-5; 9 bases agree with TRBD1. Germline CDR1 reads MNHEY; CDR2 reads SVGEGT. The CDR3 has 16 residues. V lost 6 bases, J lost 1 base, and 7 bases stayed unmatched.

The chain joins TRBV28 to TRBJ1-5, with a possible D match to TRBD1 (6 bases). In germline, CDR1 is MDHEN, CDR2 SYDVKM. The V end was cut by 6 bases, the J end by 5 bases, with 11 bases between. CDR3 length: 13 amino acids. CDR3 amino acids: CASRKTGDQPQHF. CDR3 nucleotide sequence: TGTGCCAGCAGGAAGACAGGAGATCAGCCCCAGCATTTT.

This chain joins TRBV30 and TRBJ2-7; TRBD1 matches 10 bases. With V trimmed by 2 bases and J by 3 bases, 4 bases remained unmatched. This CDR3 has 14 residues. Germline assignment: CDR1 GTSNPN and CDR2 SVGIG (reference sequence). The CDR3 region is CAWSPGTGDYEQYF. The CDR3 nucleotides are TGTGCCTGGAGTCCCGGGACAGGGGACTACGAGCAGTACTTC.

The V call is TRBV7-9, the J call TRBJ2-7; D possibly corresponds to TRBD1 (6 bases). The CDR3 sequence is 14 residues long. V was pared by 2 bases and J by 3 bases, with 11 bases between. Germline V lookup: CDR1 SEHNR, CDR2 FQNEAQ (reference sequence). The CDR3 coding sequence is TGTGCCAGCAGCTTATCGGGACAATTCTACGAGCAGTACTTC. Translation: CASSLSGQFYEQYF.

This chain links TRBV12-3 or TRBV12-4 with TRBJ2-7; perhaps TRBD1 as D (5 bases). This CDR3 contains 13 residues. V was shortened by 7 bases and J by 3 bases, with 13 bases between the two germline ends. In nucleotides, the CDR3 is TGTGCCAGCAAGGTGCAGGGAATCTACGAGCAGTACTTC. Encoded protein: CASKVQGIYEQYF.

V gene TRBV28 combines with J gene TRBJ1-2, with 7 bases fitting TRBD1. This CDR3 region has 15 residues. From germline, CDR1 is MDHEN and CDR2 SYDVKM. V dropped 2 bases and J dropped 4; count of bases not matched to a gene: 7. Written as DNA, the CDR3 is TGTGCCAGCAGTTTAGGGGGGACAGTAGTCTATGGCTACACCTTC. Amino acid sequence: CASSLGGTVVYGYTF.

The gene calls are TRBV7-2 and TRBJ2-5, with a weak D call TRBD2 (5 bases). The CDR3 is 15 amino acids. The V gene lost 0 bases and the J gene lost 1 base, with 9 bases spanning the gap. Germline CDR1 and CDR2: SGHTA and FQGNSA. In DNA, the CDR3 is TGTGCCAGCAGCTTAGCAGGGAGCGGCCAAGAGACCCAGTACTTC. This sequence encodes CASSLAGSGQETQYF.

The chain uses TRBV27 and TRBJ2-1; D remains ambiguous. V was trimmed by 5 bases and J by 0 bases, leaving 11 bases between them. The CDR3 length is 15 residues. The germline V gene encodes CDR1 MNHEY and CDR2 SMNVEV (reference sequence). The DNA of the CDR3 is TGTGCCAGCAGTCCTGACTCCCTCTCCTACAATGAGCAGTTCTTC. Translated: CASSPDSLSYNEQFF.

The chain carries TRBV9 and TRBJ1-2; 7 bases match TRBD1. Germline CDR1 is SGDLS and CDR2 is YYNGEE. J lost 3 bases, V lost 1 base, and 6 bases had no gene match. The CDR3 is made up of 15 amino acids. CDR3 protein: CASSVSPGGDYGYTF. CDR3 DNA sequence: TGTGCCAGCAGCGTAAGTCCAGGGGGGGACTATGGCTACACCTTC.

This chain links TRBV12-5 with TRBJ2-1; D is uncertain. In germline, CDR1 is LGHNT, CDR2 FRNRAP. The CDR3 runs 11 residues. V was clipped by 3 bases and J by 10 bases, with 7 bases between them. The CDR3 nucleotides read TGTGCTAGTGGTTTTTTCGACGAGCAGTTCTTC. Encoded protein: CASGFFDEQFF.

This chain links TRBV6-4 with TRBJ2-1; D may match TRBD1 or TRBD2 (6 bases each). This CDR3 is built from 14 residues. The ends were cut back, 6 bases at V and 0 bases at J, with 9 bases in the middle. In germline, CDR1 is MRHNA, CDR2 SNTAGT. The CDR3 nucleotides are TGTGCCAGCAGAGGGGGGAGCTCCTACAATGAGCAGTTCTTC. This sequence encodes CASRGGSSYNEQFF.

This clone was counted once. V gene TRBV9 combines with J gene TRBJ2-7; TRBD2 aligns across 8 bases. The trim removed 0 bases at V and 0 bases at J, leaving 11 bases unmatched. Germline CDR1 reads SGDLS; CDR2 reads YYNGEE. CDR3 length: 18 residues. CDR3 sequence reads: CASSVEPSTSGYSYEQYF. DNA of the CDR3: TGTGCCAGCAGCGTAGAGCCCTCTACTAGCGGCTACTCCTACGAGCAGTACTTC.

The CDR3 region is CASTDRGLGNEQFF. Here the CDR3 DNA reads TGTGCCAGCACCGACCGGGGTTTGGGCAATGAGCAGTTCTTC. V is TRBV5-5 and J is TRBJ2-1; possibly TRBD2 for D (5 bases). This CDR3 contains 14 residues. The V gene lost 6 bases and the J gene lost 6 bases, with 16 bases spanning the gap. The V gene's germline CDR1 is SGHKS and CDR2 YYEKEE (reference sequence).